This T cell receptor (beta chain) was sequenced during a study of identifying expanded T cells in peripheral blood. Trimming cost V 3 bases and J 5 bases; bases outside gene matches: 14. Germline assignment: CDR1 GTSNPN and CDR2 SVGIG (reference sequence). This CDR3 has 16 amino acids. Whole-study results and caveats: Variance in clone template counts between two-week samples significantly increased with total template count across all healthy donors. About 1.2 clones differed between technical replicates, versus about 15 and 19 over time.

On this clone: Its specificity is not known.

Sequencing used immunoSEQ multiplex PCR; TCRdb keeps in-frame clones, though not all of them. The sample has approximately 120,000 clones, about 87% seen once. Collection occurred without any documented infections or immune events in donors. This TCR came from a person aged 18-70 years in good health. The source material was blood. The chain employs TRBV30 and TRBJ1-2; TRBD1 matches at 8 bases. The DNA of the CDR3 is TGTGCCTGGAGGACTGGGACAGGCTCCCTTATTTATGGCTACACCTTC. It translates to CAWRTGTGSLIYGYTF.